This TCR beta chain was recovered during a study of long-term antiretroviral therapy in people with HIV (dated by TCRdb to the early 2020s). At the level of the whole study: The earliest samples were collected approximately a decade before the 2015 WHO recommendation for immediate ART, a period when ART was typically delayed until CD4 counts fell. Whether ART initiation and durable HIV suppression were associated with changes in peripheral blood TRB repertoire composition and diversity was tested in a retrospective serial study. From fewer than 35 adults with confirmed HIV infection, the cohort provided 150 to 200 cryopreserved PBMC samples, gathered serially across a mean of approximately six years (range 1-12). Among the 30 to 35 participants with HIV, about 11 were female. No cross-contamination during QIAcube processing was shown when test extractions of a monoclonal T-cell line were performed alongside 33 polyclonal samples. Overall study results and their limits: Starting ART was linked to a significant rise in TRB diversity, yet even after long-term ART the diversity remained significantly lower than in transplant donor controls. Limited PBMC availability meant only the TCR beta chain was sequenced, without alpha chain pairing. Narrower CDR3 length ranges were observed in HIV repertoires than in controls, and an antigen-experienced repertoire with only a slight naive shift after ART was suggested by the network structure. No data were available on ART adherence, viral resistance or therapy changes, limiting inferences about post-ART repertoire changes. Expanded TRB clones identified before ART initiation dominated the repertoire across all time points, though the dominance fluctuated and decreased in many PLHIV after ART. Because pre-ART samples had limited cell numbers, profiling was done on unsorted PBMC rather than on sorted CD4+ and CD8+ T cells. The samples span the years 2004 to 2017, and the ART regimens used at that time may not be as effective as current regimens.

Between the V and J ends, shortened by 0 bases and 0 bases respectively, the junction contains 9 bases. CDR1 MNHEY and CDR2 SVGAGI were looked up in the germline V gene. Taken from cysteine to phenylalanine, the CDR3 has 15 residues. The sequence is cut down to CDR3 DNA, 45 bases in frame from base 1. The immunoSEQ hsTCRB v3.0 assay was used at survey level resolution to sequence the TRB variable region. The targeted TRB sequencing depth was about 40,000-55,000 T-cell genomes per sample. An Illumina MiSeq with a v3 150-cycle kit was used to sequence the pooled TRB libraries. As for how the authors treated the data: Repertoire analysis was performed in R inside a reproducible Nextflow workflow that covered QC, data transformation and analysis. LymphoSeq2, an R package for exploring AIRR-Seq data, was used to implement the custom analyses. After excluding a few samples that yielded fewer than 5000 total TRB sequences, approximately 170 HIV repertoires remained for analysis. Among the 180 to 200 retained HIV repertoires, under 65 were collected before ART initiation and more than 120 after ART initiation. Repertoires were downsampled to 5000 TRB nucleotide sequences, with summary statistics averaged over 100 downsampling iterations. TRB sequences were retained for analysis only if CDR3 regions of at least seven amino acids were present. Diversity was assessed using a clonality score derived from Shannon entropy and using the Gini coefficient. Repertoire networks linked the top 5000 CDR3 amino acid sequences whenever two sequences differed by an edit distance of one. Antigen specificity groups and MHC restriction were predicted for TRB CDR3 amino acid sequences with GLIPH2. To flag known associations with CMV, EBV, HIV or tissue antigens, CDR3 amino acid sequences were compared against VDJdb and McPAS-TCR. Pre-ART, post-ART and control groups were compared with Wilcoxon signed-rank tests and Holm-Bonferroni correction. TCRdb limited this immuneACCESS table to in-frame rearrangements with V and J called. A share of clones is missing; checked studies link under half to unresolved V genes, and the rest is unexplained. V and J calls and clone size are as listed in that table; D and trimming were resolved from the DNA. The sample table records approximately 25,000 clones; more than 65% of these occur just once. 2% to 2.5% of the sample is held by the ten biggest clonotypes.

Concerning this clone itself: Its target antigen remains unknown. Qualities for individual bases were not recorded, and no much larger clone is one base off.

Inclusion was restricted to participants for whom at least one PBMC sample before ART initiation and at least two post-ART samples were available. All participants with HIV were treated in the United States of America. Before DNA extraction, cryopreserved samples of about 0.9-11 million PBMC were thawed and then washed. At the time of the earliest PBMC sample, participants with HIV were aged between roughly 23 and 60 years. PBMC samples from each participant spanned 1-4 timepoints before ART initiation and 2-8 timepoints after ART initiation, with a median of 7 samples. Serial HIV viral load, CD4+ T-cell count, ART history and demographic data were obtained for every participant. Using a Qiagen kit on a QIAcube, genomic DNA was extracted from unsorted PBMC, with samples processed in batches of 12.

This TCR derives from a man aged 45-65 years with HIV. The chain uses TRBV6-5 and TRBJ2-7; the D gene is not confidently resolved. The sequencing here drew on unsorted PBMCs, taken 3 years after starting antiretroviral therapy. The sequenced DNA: TGTGCCAGCAGTTACTCGATGGAAAGCTCCTACGAGCAGTACTTC. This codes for CASSYSMESSYEQYF.